The 5 T cell receptor beta chains listed next were all sequenced from one sample in a study of OX40 agonist ivuxolimab in advanced cancers. Library preparation was by the immunoSEQ multiplex PCR assay. TCRdb mirrors the immuneACCESS table, restricted to in-frame sequences. Some clones are absent from its copies; in checked studies, under half trace to an unresolved V gene, and the reason for the others is unknown. The sample yields 60,000 to 90,000 clones; about 81% were counted once. The ten largest clones represent around 5% of the sample. The source material was CD4+ or CD8+ T cells sorted from blood, sampled in a trial of the OX40 agonist ivuxolimab. The receptors here all came from an adult with an advanced solid tumor such as melanoma, head and neck, liver or kidney cancer.

The rearrangement joins TRBV7-2 to TRBJ1-2; the D is unclear. The V gene's germline CDR1 is SGHTA and CDR2 FQGNSA. The CDR3 sequence is 15 residues long. V shed 1 base and J shed 6 bases, with 15 bases lying between them. The CDR3 here is CASSLGYGVGDGYTF. CDR3 DNA: TGTGCCAGCAGCTTAGGGTATGGCGTTGGGGATGGCTACACCTTC.

The chain recombines TRBV5-1 with TRBJ2-5, with D perhaps being TRBD1 or TRBD2 (5 bases each). Germline values: CDR1 SGHRS, CDR2 YFSETQ. V lost 4 bases, J lost 1 base, and 17 bases lay in between. The CDR3 runs 16 residues. The CDR3 DNA follows: TGCGCCAGCAGCCCCGGGACCGTCAGACTCCAAGAGACCCAGTACTTC. The encoded protein is CASSPGTVRLQETQYF. The complete variable domain, with remaining parts taken from reference TRBV5-1 and TRBJ2-5, reads KAGVTQTPRYLIKTRGQQVTLSCSPISGHRSVSWYQQTPGQGLQFLFEYFSETQRNKGNFPGRFSGRQFSNSRSEMNVSTLELGDSALYLCASSPGTVRLQETQYFGPGTRLLVL.

The chain employs TRBV9 and TRBJ2-1; D is uncertain. The CDR3 runs to 16 residues. The germline V gene encodes CDR1 SGDLS and CDR2 YYNGEE. The germline V and J ends were trimmed by 3 bases and 0 bases, with 13 bases remaining between them. The CDR3 loop reads CASSAHARSSYNEQFF. In nucleotides, the CDR3 is TGTGCCAGCAGCGCCCATGCCCGTAGCTCCTACAATGAGCAGTTCTTC.

This chain connects TRBV7-9 to TRBJ1-2; 10 nucleotides agree with TRBD1. Germline V gene lookup returns CDR1 SEHNR and CDR2 FQNEAQ (reference sequence). Germline trimming cut 4 bases from V and 3 bases from J; bases unmatched to any gene: 5. There are 15 residues in the CDR3. CDR3: CASSSGTGDYYGYTF. CDR3 nucleotides: TGTGCCAGCAGCTCAGGGACAGGGGACTACTATGGCTACACCTTC.

The chain is built from TRBV29-1 and TRBJ1-1; no clear D gene. The CDR3 has 12 amino acids. The V gene's germline CDR1 is SQVTM and CDR2 ANQGSEA. Trimming stripped 7 bases from V and 2 bases from J, with 11 bases between. Written as DNA, the CDR3 is TGCAGCGCTGGCGGCGGAAACACTGAAGCTTTCTTT. This sequence encodes CSAGGGNTEAFF.